A selection of T cell receptor beta chains follows, all from one sample in a study of cytomegalovirus exposure and HLA in healthy donors. Some clones are missing from TCRdb's copy, which holds only in-frame ones; the method was immunoSEQ multiplex PCR. This table has 250,000 to 350,000 clones, more than 80% appearing once. Sequencing input: PBMCs. The receptors were gathered from a man aged 40-49 years in good health and CMV-seropositive. CDR3s include the opening cysteine and the closing phenylalanine or tryptophan. Each record gives: V gene, J gene, D gene, clone size, CDR3 DNA, CDR3 protein. D genes are given only for firm matches. Rows give clone size only sometimes, using once, few, many, or a class for an expanded clone.

v_call: TRBV19; j_call: TRBJ2-1; d_call: NA; clone_size: once; cdr3_nt: TGTGCCAGTAACGGACAGGGAGGGAATGAGCAGTTCTTC; cdr3_aa: CASNGQGGNEQFF
v_call: TRBV5-1; j_call: TRBJ2-7; d_call: TRBD2; clone_size: NA; cdr3_nt: TGCGCCAGCAGCTTGGCCCAGGCCGGGACTAGCGGAACCTACGAGCAGTACTTC; cdr3_aa: CASSLAQAGTSGTYEQYF
v_call: TRBV6-5; j_call: TRBJ2-1; d_call: TRBD1; clone_size: NA; cdr3_nt: TGTGCCAGCAGTTCGGGACAGGGACGAAATGAGCAGTTCTTC; cdr3_aa: CASSSGQGRNEQFF
v_call: TRBV28; j_call: TRBJ1-1; d_call: TRBD1; clone_size: NA; cdr3_nt: TGTGCCAGCAGTTTGGCGCCGGGACAGCCAACGGCTTTCTTT; cdr3_aa: CASSLAPGQPTAFF
v_call: TRBV27; j_call: TRBJ2-2; d_call: NA; clone_size: NA; cdr3_nt: TGTGCCAGCGGGGACCTAGGGGGCGGGGAGCTGTTTTTT; cdr3_aa: CASGDLGGGELFF
v_call: TRBV19; j_call: TRBJ1-1; d_call: NA; clone_size: NA; cdr3_nt: TGTGCCAGCAGTCCCCAGGGGTCGCCCACTGAAGCTTTCTTT; cdr3_aa: CASSPQGSPTEAFF
v_call: TRBV7-9; j_call: TRBJ2-1; d_call: NA; clone_size: NA; cdr3_nt: TGTGCCAGCAGCCAGAGGCAGGGGCGAGAGCGGCCTTACAATGAGCAGTTCTTC; cdr3_aa: CASSQRQGRERPYNEQFF
v_call: TRBV5-5; j_call: TRBJ1-5; d_call: TRBD1; clone_size: few; cdr3_nt: TGTGCCAGCGGGGCGGACAGGGATAATCAGCCCCAGCATTTT; cdr3_aa: CASGADRDNQPQHF
v_call: TRBV28; j_call: TRBJ2-3; d_call: TRBD2; clone_size: NA; cdr3_nt: TGTGCCAGCAGTTTAGGCGGGAGCAGAGACACAGATACGCAGTATTTT; cdr3_aa: CASSLGGSRDTDTQYF
v_call: TRBV27; j_call: TRBJ2-3; d_call: TRBD2; clone_size: NA; cdr3_nt: TGTGCCAGCCATATAGCGGGAGGGACAGATACGCAGTATTTT; cdr3_aa: CASHIAGGTDTQYF
v_call: TRBV19; j_call: TRBJ2-2; d_call: TRBD1; clone_size: NA; cdr3_nt: TGTGCCAGTAGTCTATCCCCCGGGACAGGGGACCTACTGAACACCGGGGAGCTGTTTTTT; cdr3_aa: CASSLSPGTGDLLNTGELFF
v_call: TRBV11-2; j_call: TRBJ2-7; d_call: TRBD1; clone_size: NA; cdr3_nt: TGTGCCAGCAGCCTGACAGGGCGCAGCAGCTACGAGCAGTACTTC; cdr3_aa: CASSLTGRSSYEQYF
v_call: TRBV28; j_call: TRBJ2-1; d_call: NA; clone_size: NA; cdr3_nt: TGTGCCAGCAGTTTAAGGAGCTCCTACAATGAGCAGTTCTTC; cdr3_aa: CASSLRSSYNEQFF
v_call: TRBV4-2; j_call: TRBJ2-3; d_call: TRBD2; clone_size: NA; cdr3_nt: TGTGCCAGCAGCCAAGATTTGCCGGGACTAGCGGGAGGCCACGATACGCAGTATTTT; cdr3_aa: CASSQDLPGLAGGHDTQYF
v_call: TRBV4-1; j_call: TRBJ2-1; d_call: TRBD2; clone_size: NA; cdr3_nt: TGCGCCAGCAGCCAGGAGTGGACTAGCGCTACCCTCGCGGAGCAGTTCTTC; cdr3_aa: CASSQEWTSATLAEQFF